The present TCR beta chain was sequenced within a study of a mutant IDH1 vaccine in newly diagnosed glioma. Clones were read by immunoSEQ multiplex PCR, and TCRdb kept only the in-frame ones, dropping some. The data hold 39,000 or so clones, with 75% to 85% observed a single time. V lost 1 base to trimming and J lost 1 base, with 10 bases between them. Germline values: CDR1 MNHEY, CDR2 SVGAGI. The CDR3 contains 15 residues. This clone was detected a few times. Its antigen is unknown. As to time point: week 5, during vaccination. In every dose of vaccine, 300 ug of mutant IDH1 20-mer peptide was given alongside topical imiquimod.

The rearrangement uses TRBV6-5 and TRBJ1-1; D ambiguous. The sequenced sample was PBMCs, obtained from a glioma patient whose treatment included an IDH1 peptide vaccine. The clonotype comes from a man aged 35 to 55 with glioma. CDR3 DNA sequence: TGTGCCAGCAGTTACTGGGCGACGGGGAACACTGAAGCTTTCTTT. Protein: CASSYWATGNTEAFF.